In this sample, the clone carrying this T cell receptor (beta chain) turned up many times. The SP2 primer and nested alpha and beta constant region primers amplified ligated cDNA in four rounds. TCRdb fed the 5' RACE reads into MiXCR, producing one record per CDR3 protein. The sample shows more than 50,000 distinct CDR3 sequences, roughly 7% of them seen only once. This entry belongs to a study of naive and memory T cell subsets. The library had UMIs added by 3' ligation of an oligonucleotide to TCR cDNA. Whole-blood samples were over 2 ml of peripheral blood from healthy adult volunteers. Germline CDR1 is SGHRS and CDR2 is YFSETQ. Trimming took 7 bases from V and 6 from J; bases not matched to a gene: 6. This CDR3 region has 13 residues.

V usage is TRBV5-1 and J usage is TRBJ2-7, with TRBD1 identical over 11 bases. This TCR was recovered from a male donor in good health. For the CDR3, the DNA is TGCGCCAGCGGCCGGGACAGGGGGTCCGAGCAGTACTTC. Translated: CASGRDRGSEQYF. The complete variable domain, with remaining parts taken from reference TRBV5-1 and TRBJ2-7, reads KAGVTQTPRYLIKTRGQQVTLSCSPISGHRSVSWYQQTPGQGLQFLFEYFSETQRNKGNFPGRFSGRQFSNSRSEMNVSTLELGDSALYLCASGRDRGSEQYFGPGTRLTVT.